Listed below are T cell receptor beta chains from one sample, sequenced in a study of T-cell reconstitution after alpha-beta-depleted transplantation in children. TCRdb re-derived calls from the PCR reads in MiXCR, one entry per CDR3 protein. The sample holds about 300,000 distinct CDR3 sequences; 10% are singletons and the top ten take less than 8%. This specimen was PBMCs, taken before TCRalphabeta/CD19-depleted stem cell transplant. The source is a boy in the first two years of life with acute myeloid leukemia, due to receive a stem cell transplant. Both conserved end residues are part of each CDR3. The D gene is left open where the match is weak. The size entry is marked missing in some rows and otherwise reads once, few, many or a size class.

TRBJ2-1	.	many	TRBV7-2	TGTGCCAGCAGCTCCCGGGAGTTCTTC	CASSSREFF
TRBJ2-1	TRBD2	many	TRBV4-2	TGTGCCAGCAGCCAAGTCAAAGCGGGAGGTTACAATGAGCAGTTCTTC	CASSQVKAGGYNEQFF
TRBJ2-3	TRBD2	many	TRBV11-2	TGTGCCAGCAGCCTTAGAGGAGCGGGAGTGTCAGATACGCAGTATTTT	CASSLRGAGVSDTQYF
TRBJ1-4	TRBD1	many	TRBV7-2	TGTGCCAGCAGCTTACAGGGGGCAACTAATGAAAAACTGTTTTTT	CASSLQGATNEKLFF
TRBJ1-5	TRBD1	many	TRBV27	TGTGCCAGCAGTGGACAGGGGTATAGCAATCAGCCCCAGCATTTT	CASSGQGYSNQPQHF
TRBJ2-5	TRBD2	few	TRBV6-5	TGTGCCAGCAGTTATCATGAGCGGGAGGGGGAGACCCAGTACTTC	CASSYHEREGETQYF
TRBJ2-7	.	many	TRBV27	TGTGCCAGCAGTTTATCGTACGTCCACGAGCAGTACTTC	CASSLSYVHEQYF
TRBJ2-7	TRBD1	many	TRBV14	TGTGCCAGCAGCGCGACAGGGCTGGTGGATTACGAGCAGTACTTC	CASSATGLVDYEQYF
TRBJ2-1	.	many	TRBV11-1	TGTGCCAGCAGCGCCCTTCCCGATGAGCAGTTCTTC	CASSALPDEQFF
TRBJ2-7	.	few	TRBV20-1	TGCAGTGCTAGAGTACGGCGGAGGGGAGACGAGCAGTACTTC	CSARVRRRGDEQYF
TRBJ1-5	.	many	TRBV14	TGTGCCAGCAGCCAAAGGCTGCCATGGTCGGGTAGCAATCAGCCCCAGCATTTT	CASSQRLPWSGSNQPQHF
TRBJ1-6	.	many	TRBV2	TGTGCCAGCAGTGAGAGGCAGCTCTATAATTCACCCCTCCACTTT	CASSERQLYNSPLHF
TRBJ2-1	.	.	TRBV19	TGTGCCAGTAGTATAGATCCAGGCGGGGGCCATTTAACTTACAATGAGCAGTTCTTC	CASSIDPGGGHLTYNEQFF
TRBJ2-7	.	many	TRBV2	TGTGCCAGCAGTGATGGGGTCTCCTACGAGCAGTACTTC	CASSDGVSYEQYF
TRBJ2-1	TRBD1	many	TRBV28	TGTGCCAGCAGTTTGACGGGACAGGGTAGAAATGAGCAGTTCTTC	CASSLTGQGRNEQFF
TRBJ1-5	.	many	TRBV12-3/TRBV12-4	TGTGCCAGCAGTTTTGGGGGACATAGCAATCAGCCCCAGCATTTT	CASSFGGHSNQPQHF
TRBJ2-1	.	.	TRBV5-6	TGTGCCAGCAGCCTCGGGCTCACGGATGAGCAGTTCTTC	CASSLGLTDEQFF
TRBJ2-4	.	many	TRBV28	TGTGCCAGCGGGGGAGCCAAAAACATTCAGTACTTC	CASGGAKNIQYF
TRBJ2-1	.	few	TRBV6-5	TGTGCCAGCAGTTACCAGGGTAGGAAAAACAATGAGCAGTTCTTC	CASSYQGRKNNEQFF
TRBJ1-2	.	many	TRBV18	TGTGCCAGCTCACCTTCTGGCTATGGCTACACCTTC	CASSPSGYGYTF
TRBJ2-3	TRBD2	.	TRBV20-1	TGCAGTGCTAGAGATTTTCAGGGAGGGCCCAGAACAGATACGCAGTATTTT	CSARDFQGGPRTDTQYF
TRBJ1-2	.	many	TRBV3-1	TGTGCCAGCAGCCAAGAGTCCCAGGACTATGGCTACACCTTC	CASSQESQDYGYTF
TRBJ2-5	.	.	TRBV12-3/TRBV12-4	TGTGCCAGCAGTTTGGACACCGGGGCCCAGTACTTC	CASSLDTGAQYF
TRBJ1-2	.	once	TRBV29-1	TGCAGCGTTGAACCGAAGGTTAACTATGGCTACACCTTC	CSVEPKVNYGYTF
TRBJ2-7	.	.	TRBV9	TGTGCCAGCAGCGTAGCACCTACAGGGCGCGGCTACGAGCAGTACTTC	CASSVAPTGRGYEQYF
TRBJ2-1	TRBD2	many	TRBV5-1	TGCGCCAGCAGCTTGGTGGTAGCGGGAGGTCCGAGCGATGAGCAGTTCTTC	CASSLVVAGGPSDEQFF
TRBJ2-1	.	.	TRBV4-2	TGTGCCAGCAGCCTCGGACGCCTCTACAATGAGCAGTTCTTC	CASSLGRLYNEQFF
TRBJ2-5	TRBD1	many	TRBV12-3/TRBV12-4	TGTGCCAGCAGTTCCCTACCGGGACAGGCACAAGAGACCCAGTACTTC	CASSSLPGQAQETQYF
TRBJ2-1	.	many	TRBV6-5	TGTGCCAGCAGTTACTCGACAGGCTACTACTACAATGAGCAGTTCTTC	CASSYSTGYYYNEQFF